One sample yielded the 3 T cell receptor beta chains listed below, sequenced in a study of technical replicates of blood from a few donors. Sequencing used immunoSEQ multiplex PCR; TCRdb keeps in-frame clones, though not all of them. The sample shows 50,000 to 70,000 clones, 90% to 95% of them seen only once. Specimen: PBMCs. The source of these receptors is a human donor in good health. Some clones in this sample may be carry-over from other donors' samples.

V and J are TRBV6-6 and TRBJ2-7; D might be TRBD2 (6 bases). The germline gives CDR1 MNHNY, CDR2 SVGAGI (reference sequence). V was clipped by 6 bases and J by 6 bases, with 15 bases between them. The CDR3 has 13 amino acids. CDR3 loop: CASSIGGRFEQYF. The DNA for the CDR3 is TGTGCCAGCAGCATTGGAGGGCGTTTCGAGCAGTACTTC.

V gene TRBV11-2 combines with J gene TRBJ2-3; TRBD2 matches at 13 bases. The CDR3 is made up of 15 amino acids. After removal of 6 bases from V and 5 bases from J, the junction contained 5 bases not matched to a gene. Per germline, CDR1 SGHAT and CDR2 FQNNGV. The DNA of the CDR3 is TGTGCCAGCAGAAACGGACTAGCGGGAGTAGATACGCAGTATTTT. Translating gives CASRNGLAGVDTQYF.

The sample holds one count of this clone. The J gene is TRBJ2-5, the V gene TRBV21-1; the table's D call, TRBD2, has no DNA check behind it. TRBV21-1 is an annotated pseudogene. This CDR3 has 11 amino acids. The CDR3 here is CARVERETQYF. Here the CDR3 DNA reads TGTGCCAGGGTCGAGAGGGAGACCCAGTACTTC.